Given below is one TCR beta chain in context. The antigen is unknown. The data derive from a study of OX40 agonist ivuxolimab in advanced cancers. Trimming removed 0 bases from V and 7 bases from J, with 13 bases in between. CDR3 length equals 15 residues. Germline CDR1 MNHEY, CDR2 SVGAGI. Study-wide results and limits: The study did not work out the antigen specificity of the expanded peripheral T cells. Among some nonresponders, normalized T-cell clonal expansion was also low.

Using immunoSEQ multiplex PCR, the repertoire was profiled, and TCRdb retains in-frame clones only, with some absent. This sample has about 76,000 clones, with 85% found just once. The rearrangement joins TRBV6-5 to TRBJ2-1; tentatively, D is TRBD1 or TRBD2 (5 bases each). This material consisted of CD4+ or CD8+ T cells sorted from blood, taken in a trial of the OX40 agonist ivuxolimab. The origin of this receptor is an adult with an advanced solid tumor such as melanoma, head and neck, liver or kidney cancer. DNA for the CDR3: TGTGCCAGCAGTTACTCAGGGACCTTCGGGAATGAGCAGTTCTTC. Residues: CASSYSGTFGNEQFF.